The clone carrying this T cell receptor beta chain has at least ten counts. With a J-beta primer mix and a sample-barcoded 5' primer, a second PCR ran about 7 to 12 cycles. TCRdb processed the 5' RACE reads anew with MiXCR; each CDR3 protein has one entry. This sample has 700,000 or so distinct CDR3 sequences, with around 41% found just once. The data originate from a study of blood T cells in healthy people across ages. This receptor was obtained from an elderly man in good health. Sequences were obtained from blood.

The CDR3 DNA reads as TGTGCCTGGAGTGTACGGACAGGGGCCTCCACCTTC. Translated, it gives CAWSVRTGASTF. The rearrangement uses TRBV30 and TRBJ1-2; TRBD1 agrees at 9 bases. The length of the CDR3 is 12 residues. CDR1 is GTSNPN and CDR2 is SVGIG in the germline V gene (reference sequence). The J segment lost 13 bases and the V segment lost 0 bases, leaving 6 bases of the junction unmatched.